Presented here are 3 T cell receptor beta chains from one specimen sequenced in a study of shared clonotypes between healthy human individuals. In the naive CD8 group, cells lacked CD45RO and were positively selected for CCR7, so terminally differentiated effector memory CD45RA+ cells were left out. Sequenced by immunoSEQ multiplex PCR; TCRdb stores in-frame clones only, minus some. This table holds about 2 million clones, roughly 95% found once. The sequenced material came from naive CD8+ T cells sorted from blood. The source of these receptors is a man younger than 35 in good health.

This chain connects TRBV4-2 to TRBJ1-1; D is undetermined. Germline V gene lookup returns CDR1 LGHNA and CDR2 YNFKEQ. CDR3 size: 15 residues. V was shortened by 2 bases and J by 6 bases, with 16 bases between the two germline ends. In DNA form, the CDR3 reads TGTGCCAGCAGCCAATTAGAAGGTTTCGTGCCTGAAGCTTTCTTT. It encodes CASSQLEGFVPEAFF.

The J gene is TRBJ1-5, the V gene TRBV7-9; D remains ambiguous. There are 14 residues in the CDR3. Germline V gene sequence: CDR1 SEHNR, CDR2 FQNEAQ (reference sequence). V lost 5 bases and J 2 bases, leaving 10 bases between the germline ends. The CDR3 spells CASSPDIGNQPQHF. CDR3 in DNA: TGTGCCAGCAGCCCCGACATTGGCAATCAGCCCCAGCATTTT.

The V gene is TRBV11-2, the J gene TRBJ1-1, with TRBD1 identical over 9 bases. J was trimmed by 4 bases and V by 5 bases; bases with no gene match: 5. This CDR3 comprises 14 residues. The V gene's germline CDR1 is SGHAT and CDR2 FQNNGV. This CDR3 reads CASSRGQGGTEAFF. The CDR3 DNA follows: TGTGCCAGCAGCCGGGGACAGGGAGGCACTGAAGCTTTCTTT.